This TCR beta chain derives from a study of T cell changes during pregnancy in multiple sclerosis. Some clones are missing from TCRdb's copy, which holds only in-frame ones; the method was immunoSEQ multiplex PCR. Of roughly 100,000 clones in the sample, 75% to 95% were seen once. This CDR3 is built from 15 residues. Losses at the gene ends were 5 bases for V and 4 bases for J; bases not matched to a gene: 9. The V gene's germline CDR1 is PRHDT and CDR2 FYEKMQ (reference sequence). This TCR came from a female donor with multiple sclerosis, enrolled in a pregnancy study. This material consisted of peripheral blood, taken in the second trimester of pregnancy. The chain couples TRBV13 to TRBJ2-7, with TRBD1 matching 9 bases. The CDR3 region is CASSPMGQGSYEQYF. The CDR3 nucleotides are TGTGCCAGCAGCCCCATGGGACAGGGAAGTTACGAGCAGTACTTC.